This T cell receptor (beta chain) was profiled in a study of response to subunit inactivated influenza vaccine (dated by TCRdb to 2016 to 2019). A note on the overall study: Deep quantitative T cell receptor repertoire profiling was used in the study to track responses to a trivalent subunit inactivated influenza vaccine. Overall results and qualifications from the work: According to the authors, only a limited number of new T cells may be recruited by each seasonal influenza vaccination.

The library was obtained by RT-PCR. TCRdb lists the instrument as Illumina HiSeq 2500. TCRdb reanalyzed the raw reads on its own, using fastp at Q25 for trimming and MiXCR for clone calling, and kept in-frame beta chains. Rows are combined by CDR3 protein, so each entry shows the most common genes and DNA. The sample table records around 570,000 distinct CDR3 sequences; around 10% of these occur just once. Of the sample, 8% to 13% is held by the ten largest clones. After removal of 5 bases from V and 1 base from J, the junction retains 9 bases not matched to a gene. CDR1 and CDR2 are read off the germline V gene (reference sequence) as SEHNR and FQNEAQ. The cysteine opens and the phenylalanine closes a CDR3 of 17 amino acids. Only the CDR3 region is kept as DNA, spanning 51 bases read in frame from base 1. With respect to this clonotype: Its antigen is not yet known. No much larger clonotype is one base removed from it; base qualities were not supplied.

These data are also associated with another study on T cells expressing NK-cell markers. As the second publication notes: The TCR beta cDNA libraries were made using 5'RACE template switching, a step that added both a universal primer site and unique molecular identifiers. In sorted CD3+CD56+NKG2C+, CD3+CD56+NKG2C- and CD3+CD56-NKG2C+ T-cell subsets from eight or nine donors, TCR beta-chain repertoires were profiled. Seven of the eight sequenced donors were HCMV-seropositive and one was HCMV-seronegative. In several experiments an anti-gammadeltaTCR antibody was added to restrict sorting to alphabetaTCR-expressing T cells. In 5 to 7 donors, the dominant CD3+CD56+NKG2C+ clonotypes ranked among the top 10 CD8+ clonotypes, making up 1.0-7.0% of CD8+ T cells. Those dominant clonotypes were again the most abundant among CD3+CD56-NKG2C+ cells in a few donors, at roughly 28.3-65%. Whether the expanded NKG2C-expressing T cell clones were specific for HCMV antigens was left unclear. The eight sequenced donors were randomly selected healthy volunteers, three men and five women. To determine HCMV serostatus, a commercial ELISA kit was used to detect HCMV-specific IgG in serum. Peripheral blood mononuclear cells were isolated from blood by Ficoll density gradient centrifugation. Bulk peripheral blood T-cell repertoires were additionally sequenced from unsorted PBMC for about six donors. Synthesis of cDNA was primed from the TCR beta constant segment and was followed by two consecutive PCR amplification steps. Illumina HiSeq 2000/2500, MiSeq or NextSeq was used to sequence libraries as 2 x 150 bp reads. Reads were demultiplexed and grouped by UMI with MIGEC, and clonotypes were assembled and quantified with MiTCR. To exclude erroneous sequences, only TCR cDNA sequences supported by at least two reads were retained. The tcR package was used for downstream repertoire analysis, with clonotypes matched between fractions based on CDR3 nucleotide sequence plus V segment. VDJmatch was used to annotate antigen specificity against VDJdb, with one amino acid substitution in CDR3 allowed.

The receptor comes from a man between 50 and 59 years old who received an inactivated influenza vaccine. Donor details come from another sample of the same person, matched by shared clones. The source was PBMCs from blood, collected on the day of vaccination. The chain uses TRBV7-9 and TRBJ2-2; 8 central bases correspond to TRBD2. The CDR3 region: CASSESGSLQNTGELFF. The DNA is TGTGCCAGCAGCGAGAGCGGGAGCCTTCAGAACACCGGGGAGCTGTTTTTT.